This section outlines one T cell receptor beta chain sequence together with its context. The antigen is unknown. TCRdb keeps only in-frame clones here, not all; method: immunoSEQ multiplex PCR. The repertoire holds under 2,500,000 clones, with more than 90% as singletons. This specimen belongs to a study of shared clonotypes between healthy human individuals. Study-wide points: It was observed that roughly 5.1% of naive CD4 clonotypes were shared across a handful of donors.

After removal of 5 bases from V and 2 bases from J, the junction contained 8 bases not matched to a gene. The CDR3 covers 16 residues. Germline CDR1 is SEHNR and CDR2 is FQNEAQ (reference sequence). This receptor was taken from a man aged 18 to 30 in good health. The chain is built from TRBV7-9 and TRBJ2-3; 9 bases align to TRBD2. The specimen was naive CD4+ T cells sorted from blood. Stated subset: CD45RA+ positively selected. CDR3 amino acids: CASSIQTSGFTDTQYF. Written as DNA, the CDR3 is TGTGCCAGCAGCATCCAGACTAGCGGATTCACAGATACGCAGTATTTT.